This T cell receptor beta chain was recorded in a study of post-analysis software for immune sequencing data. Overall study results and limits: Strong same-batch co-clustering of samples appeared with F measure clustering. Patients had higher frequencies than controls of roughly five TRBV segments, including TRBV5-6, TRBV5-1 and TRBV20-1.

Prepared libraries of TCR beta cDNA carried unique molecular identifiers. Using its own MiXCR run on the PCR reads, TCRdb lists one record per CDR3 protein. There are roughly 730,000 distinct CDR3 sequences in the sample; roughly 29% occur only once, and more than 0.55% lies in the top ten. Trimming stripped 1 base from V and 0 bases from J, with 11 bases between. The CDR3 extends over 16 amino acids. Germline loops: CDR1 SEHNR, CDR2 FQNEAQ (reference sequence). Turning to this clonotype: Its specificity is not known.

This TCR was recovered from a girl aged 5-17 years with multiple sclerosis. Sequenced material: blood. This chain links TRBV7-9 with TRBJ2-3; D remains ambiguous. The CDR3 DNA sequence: TGTGCCAGCAGCTTAGTGGAAACCGGTAGCACAGATACGCAGTATTTT. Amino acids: CASSLVETGSTDTQYF.